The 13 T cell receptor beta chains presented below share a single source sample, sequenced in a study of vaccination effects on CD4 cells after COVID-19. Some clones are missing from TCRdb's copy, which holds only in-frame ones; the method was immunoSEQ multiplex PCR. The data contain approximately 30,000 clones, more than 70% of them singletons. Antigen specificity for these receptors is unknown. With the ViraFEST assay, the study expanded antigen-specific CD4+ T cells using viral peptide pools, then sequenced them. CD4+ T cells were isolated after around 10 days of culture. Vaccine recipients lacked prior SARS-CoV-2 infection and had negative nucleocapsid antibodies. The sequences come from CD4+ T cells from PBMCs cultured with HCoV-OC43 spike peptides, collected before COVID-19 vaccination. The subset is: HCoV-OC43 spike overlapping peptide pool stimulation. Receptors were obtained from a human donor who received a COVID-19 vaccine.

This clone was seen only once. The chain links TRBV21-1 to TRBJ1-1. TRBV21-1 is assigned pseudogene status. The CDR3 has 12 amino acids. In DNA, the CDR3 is TGTGCCAGCAGCGCCCTGAAAACTGAAGCTTTCTTT. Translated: CASSALKTEAFF.

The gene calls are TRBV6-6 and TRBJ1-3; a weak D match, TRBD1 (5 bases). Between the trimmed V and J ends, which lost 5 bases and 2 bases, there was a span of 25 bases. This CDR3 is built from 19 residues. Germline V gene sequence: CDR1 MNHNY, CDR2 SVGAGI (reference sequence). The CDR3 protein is CASSHGSTGFGHPGNTIYF. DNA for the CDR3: TGTGCCAGCAGTCATGGGTCAACAGGATTTGGGCACCCTGGAAACACCATATATTTT.

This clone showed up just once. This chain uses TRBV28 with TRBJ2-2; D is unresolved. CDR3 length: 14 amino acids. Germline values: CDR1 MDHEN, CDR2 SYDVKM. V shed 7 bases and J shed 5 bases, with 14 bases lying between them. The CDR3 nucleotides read TGTGCCAGCATTCTGAACGGGTTGACCGGGGAGCTGTTTTTT. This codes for CASILNGLTGELFF.

This CDR3 reads CASSELAGRLTGELFF. As DNA, the CDR3 is TGTGCCAGCAGTGAGTTGGCAGGTCGGTTGACCGGGGAGCTGTTTTTT. The gene calls are TRBV6-1 and TRBJ2-2; D is ambiguous. Germline V CDR1 and CDR2: MNHNS, SASEGT. Trimming shortened V by 3 bases and J by 5 bases, and 16 bases separated the two germline ends. This CDR3 contains 16 residues.

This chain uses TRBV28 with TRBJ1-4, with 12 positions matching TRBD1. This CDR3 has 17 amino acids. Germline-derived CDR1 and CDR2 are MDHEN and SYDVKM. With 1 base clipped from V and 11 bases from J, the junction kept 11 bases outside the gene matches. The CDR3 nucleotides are TGTGCCAGCAGTTTATCTCGTTTCCGGGACAGGGGGCATAAACTGTTTTTT. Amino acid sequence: CASSLSRFRDRGHKLFF.

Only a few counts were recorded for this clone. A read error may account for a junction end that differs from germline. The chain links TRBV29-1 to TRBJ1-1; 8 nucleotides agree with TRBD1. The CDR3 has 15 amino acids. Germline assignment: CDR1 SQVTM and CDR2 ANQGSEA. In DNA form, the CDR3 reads TGCAGCGTTGAAGAATTGTGGGACAGGTCCCCTGAGGCTTTCTTT. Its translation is CSVEELWDRSPEAFF.

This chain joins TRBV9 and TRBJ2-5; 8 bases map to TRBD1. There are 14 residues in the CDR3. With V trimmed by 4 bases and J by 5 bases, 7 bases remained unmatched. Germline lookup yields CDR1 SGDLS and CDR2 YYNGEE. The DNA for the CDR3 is TGTGCCAGCAGCTTGACAGGGGCGGGGGAGACCCAGTACTTC. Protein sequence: CASSLTGAGETQYF.

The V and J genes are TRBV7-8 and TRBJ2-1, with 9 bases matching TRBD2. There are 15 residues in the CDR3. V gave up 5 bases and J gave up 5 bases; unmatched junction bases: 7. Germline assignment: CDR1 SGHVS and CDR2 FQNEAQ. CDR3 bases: TGTGCCAGCAGCCCGCGGGGGGGCTTGGACAATGAGCAGTTCTTC. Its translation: CASSPRGGLDNEQFF.

The CDR3 reads CASSPVGGTGGAETQYF. The CDR3 DNA reads as TGTGCCAGCAGTCCAGTGGGTGGGACAGGGGGCGCGGAGACCCAGTACTTC. The J gene is TRBJ2-5, the V gene TRBV5-6, with 12 bases identical to TRBD1. CDR1 and CDR2 from the germline V gene are SGHDT and YYEEEE. This CDR3 is 17 amino acids long. V shed 5 bases and J 5 bases; nucleotides not matched to a gene: 13.

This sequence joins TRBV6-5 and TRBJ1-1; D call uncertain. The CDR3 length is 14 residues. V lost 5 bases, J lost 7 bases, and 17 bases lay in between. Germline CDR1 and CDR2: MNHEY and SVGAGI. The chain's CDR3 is CASSTGPQWGEAFF. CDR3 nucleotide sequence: TGTGCCAGCAGTACCGGACCCCAATGGGGTGAAGCTTTCTTT.

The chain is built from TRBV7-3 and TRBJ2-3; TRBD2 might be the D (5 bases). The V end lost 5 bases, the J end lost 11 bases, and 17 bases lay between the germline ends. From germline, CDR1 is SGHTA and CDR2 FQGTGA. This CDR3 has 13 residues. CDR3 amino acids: CASSPTASGGQYF. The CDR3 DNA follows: TGTGCCAGCAGCCCGACCGCCTCAGGAGGGCAGTATTTT.

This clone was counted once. The CDR3 DNA reads TGTGCCACCAGCAGGACCCCAGGATACGAGCAGTACTTC. Translating gives CATSRTPGYEQYF. The chain carries TRBV15 and TRBJ2-7; D is ambiguous. The V gene's germline CDR1 is LNHNV and CDR2 YYDKDF (reference sequence). The CDR3 contains 13 residues. The V and J ends lost 3 bases and 4 bases respectively, with 10 bases between them.

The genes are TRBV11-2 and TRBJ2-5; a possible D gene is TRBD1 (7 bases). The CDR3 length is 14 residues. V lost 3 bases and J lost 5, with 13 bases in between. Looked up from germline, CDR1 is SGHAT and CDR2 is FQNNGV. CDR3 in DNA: TGTGCCAGCAGCTTTAACAGGGGAGGCGAGACCCAGTACTTC. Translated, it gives CASSFNRGGETQYF.